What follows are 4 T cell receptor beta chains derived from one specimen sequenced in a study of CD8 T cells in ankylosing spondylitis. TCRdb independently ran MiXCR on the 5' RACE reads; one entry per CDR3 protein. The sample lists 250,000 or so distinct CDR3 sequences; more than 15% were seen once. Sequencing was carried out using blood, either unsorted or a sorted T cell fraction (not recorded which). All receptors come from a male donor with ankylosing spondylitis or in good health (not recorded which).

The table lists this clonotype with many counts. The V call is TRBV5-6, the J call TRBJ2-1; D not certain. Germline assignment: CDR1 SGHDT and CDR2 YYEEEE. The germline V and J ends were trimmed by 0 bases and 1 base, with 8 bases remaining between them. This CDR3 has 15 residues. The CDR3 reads CASSLGVGSYNEQFF. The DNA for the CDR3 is TGTGCCAGCAGCTTGGGAGTGGGTTCCTACAATGAGCAGTTCTTC.

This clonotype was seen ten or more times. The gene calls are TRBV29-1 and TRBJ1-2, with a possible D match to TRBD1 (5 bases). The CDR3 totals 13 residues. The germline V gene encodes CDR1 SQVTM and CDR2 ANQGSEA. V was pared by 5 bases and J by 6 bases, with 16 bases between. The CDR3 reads CSVRDPAQHGYTF. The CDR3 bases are TGCAGCGTTAGGGACCCGGCCCAGCATGGCTACACCTTC.

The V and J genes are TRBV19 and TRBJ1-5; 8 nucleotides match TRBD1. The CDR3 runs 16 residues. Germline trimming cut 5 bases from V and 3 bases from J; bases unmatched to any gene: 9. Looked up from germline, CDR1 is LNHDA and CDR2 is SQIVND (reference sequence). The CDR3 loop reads CASSFRTGPFNQPQHF. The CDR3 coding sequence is TGTGCCAGTAGTTTCCGGACAGGGCCTTTCAATCAGCCCCAGCATTTT.

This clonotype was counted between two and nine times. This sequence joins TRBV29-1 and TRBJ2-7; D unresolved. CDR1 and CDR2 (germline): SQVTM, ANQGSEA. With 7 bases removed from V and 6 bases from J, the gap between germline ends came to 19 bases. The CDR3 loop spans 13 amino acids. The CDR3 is CSADVGRVGEQYF. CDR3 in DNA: TGCAGCGCCGACGTAGGAAGGGTGGGCGAGCAGTACTTC.